This entry lists 23 T cell receptor beta chains sequenced from one sample in a study of blood T cell repertoires in COVID-19 (dated by TCRdb to about 2020). To prepare the library, the immunoSEQ multiplex PCR assay was applied. TCRdb retrieved this table from immuneACCESS and kept in-frame rearrangements only. Not all clones are present; in checked studies, unresolved V genes account for under half, and no reason is known for the remainder. The sample profile shows 150,000 to 200,000 clones; approximately 87% of them were found once. The ten largest make up about 0.72% of the sample. The sequenced sample was peripheral blood. The receptors were sampled from a woman in her seventies with acute or convalescent COVID-19.

The V gene is TRBV19, the J gene TRBJ2-1; a weak D match, TRBD2 (5 bases). Germline CDR1 reads LNHDA; CDR2 reads SQIVND (reference sequence). The CDR3 covers 13 residues. The germline V and J ends were trimmed by 1 base and 10 bases, with 11 bases remaining between them. CDR3 in DNA: TGTGCCAGTAGTATAGTTCTAGCACGGGAGCAGTTCTTC. It is translated as CASSIVLAREQFF.

This chain connects TRBV14 to TRBJ1-1; D is unresolved. The CDR3 is made up of 14 amino acids. V was cut by 0 bases and J by 3 bases, with 8 bases left in between. CDR1 and CDR2 (germline): SGHDN, FVKESK. Written as DNA, the CDR3 is TGTGCCAGCAGCCAAGATCGGAGACACACTGAAGCTTTCTTT. Protein: CASSQDRRHTEAFF.

This CDR3 is CASSLTPGQGNQYF. CDR3 bases: TGTGCCAGCAGCCTCACCCCGGGACAGGGGAACCAGTACTTC. J is TRBJ2-5 and V is TRBV11-2, with TRBD1 identical over 10 bases. Per the germline V gene, CDR1 is SGHAT and CDR2 is FQNNGV. Germline trimming cut 5 bases from V and 10 bases from J; bases unmatched to any gene: 10. CDR3 length equals 14 residues.

The rearrangement links TRBV2 to TRBJ1-2, with D hard to call. CDR1 and CDR2 from the germline V gene are SNHLY and FYNNEI. V was cut by 4 bases and J by 4 bases, with 10 bases left in between. The CDR3 has 13 residues. The CDR3 nucleotides read TGTGCCAGCAGTGTTCTTTCGGGCTATGGCTACACCTTC. This translates into CASSVLSGYGYTF. Full variable domain (missing parts from reference TRBV2 and TRBJ1-2): EPEVTQTPSHQVTQMGQEVILRCVPISNHLYFYWYRQILGQKVEFLVSFYNNEISEKSEIFDDQFSVERPDGSNFTLKIRSTKLEDSAMYFCASSVLSGYGYTFGSGTRLTVV.

The chain links TRBV6-5 to TRBJ1-4, with D possibly matching TRBD1 (5 bases). Deletions cut 6 bases from V and 8 bases from J, with 13 bases between. Per germline, CDR1 MNHEY and CDR2 SVGAGI. This CDR3 has 13 amino acids. CDR3 protein: CASSKTRGEKLFF. CDR3 DNA: TGTGCCAGCAGCAAAACACGGGGGGAAAAACTGTTTTTT.

V is TRBV6-1 and J is TRBJ1-5, with a tentative D call TRBD1 (5 bases). The V gene lost 3 bases and the J gene lost 5 bases, with 17 bases spanning the gap. CDR1 and CDR2 from the germline V gene are MNHNS and SASEGT. CDR3 length: 16 residues. The CDR3 DNA reads as TGTGCCAGCAGTGATAGGTTGCGGGGCATCGATCAGCCCCAGCATTTT. It encodes CASSDRLRGIDQPQHF.

The V call is TRBV6-5, the J call TRBJ2-1, with 7 bases matching TRBD1. The CDR3 contains 15 residues. Per germline, CDR1 MNHEY and CDR2 SVGAGI. After removal of 6 bases from V and 4 bases from J, the junction contained 9 bases not matched to a gene. This CDR3 is CASSKQGPGYNEQFF. The CDR3 DNA follows: TGTGCCAGCAGCAAACAGGGGCCCGGTTACAATGAGCAGTTCTTC.

In this sample, this clone turned up once. The J gene is TRBJ2-2, the V gene TRBV19, with 7 bases that match TRBD1. V dropped 5 bases and J dropped 5; count of bases not matched to a gene: 11. Germline V gene data show CDR1 as LNHDA and CDR2 as SQIVND (reference sequence). The CDR3 has 16 residues. In nucleotides, the CDR3 is TGTGCCAGTAGTCGGACGGGACAGAGATTGACCGGGGAGCTGTTTTTT. Its translation: CASSRTGQRLTGELFF.

The chain has TRBV5-1 and TRBJ2-2; 8 nucleotides align to TRBD2. Germline V gives CDR1 SGHRS, CDR2 YFSETQ. The junction had 3 bases not matched to a gene; V was cut back by 4 bases and J by 1 base. This CDR3 region has 15 residues. CDR3 sequence: CASSREGLNTGELFF. Here the CDR3 DNA reads TGCGCCAGCAGCCGGGAGGGATTGAACACCGGGGAGCTGTTTTTT. The full variable domain, with the rest looked up from reference TRBV5-1 and TRBJ2-2, is KAGVTQTPRYLIKTRGQQVTLSCSPISGHRSVSWYQQTPGQGLQFLFEYFSETQRNKGNFPGRFSGRQFSNSRSEMNVSTLELGDSALYLCASSREGLNTGELFFGEGSRLTVL.

This clone has just a few counts. DNA for the CDR3: TGTGCCAGCAGTGAAGGGTGGGGGACTGGGAATGAGCAGTTCTTC. Translating gives CASSEGWGTGNEQFF. The chain employs TRBV25-1 and TRBJ2-1, with D possibly matching TRBD2 (6 bases). The CDR3 is 15 amino acids. V was cut by 2 bases and J by 7 bases, with 15 bases left in between. Germline values: CDR1 MGHDK, CDR2 SYGVNS.

V usage is TRBV7-8 and J usage is TRBJ2-7; D uncertain. This CDR3 comprises 13 residues. The germline V gene has CDR1 SGHVS and CDR2 FQNEAQ. V gave up 5 bases and J gave up 5 bases, with 13 bases separating them. In nucleotides, the CDR3 is TGTGCCAGCAGCCCCCGCTCTAGGAACGAGCAGTACTTC. This sequence encodes CASSPRSRNEQYF.

V is TRBV4-2 and J is TRBJ1-2; 12 bases line up with TRBD1. This CDR3 region has 17 residues. Germline values: CDR1 LGHNA, CDR2 YNFKEQ. Trimming took 0 bases from V and 4 from J; bases not matched to a gene: 6. The CDR3 coding sequence is TGTGCCAGCAGCCAAGACCGGGACAGGGGGCGCAGCTATGGCTACACCTTC. It codes for CASSQDRDRGRSYGYTF.

The chain links TRBV2 to TRBJ1-2; D gene ambiguous. Trimming took off 7 bases at V and 2 bases at J, with 14 bases between the two ends. CDR1 is SNHLY, CDR2 FYNNEI, per germline. The CDR3 sequence is 14 residues long. CDR3 region: CASIFRSVNYGYTF. The CDR3 nucleotides read TGTGCCAGCATTTTCAGATCTGTAAACTATGGCTACACCTTC. The complete variable domain, with remaining parts taken from reference TRBV2 and TRBJ1-2, reads EPEVTQTPSHQVTQMGQEVILRCVPISNHLYFYWYRQILGQKVEFLVSFYNNEISEKSEIFDDQFSVERPDGSNFTLKIRSTKLEDSAMYFCASIFRSVNYGYTFGSGTRLTVV.

This clone turned up a few times. The chain uses TRBV7-2 and TRBJ2-1; a weak D match, TRBD2 (6 bases). CDR1 is SGHTA, CDR2 FQGNSA, per germline. Trimming cost V 1 base and J 0 bases, with 13 bases left between them. The CDR3 is 17 amino acids. The CDR3 sequence is CASSLERASRSYNEQFF. CDR3 DNA: TGTGCCAGCAGCTTAGAGCGGGCCTCCCGCTCCTACAATGAGCAGTTCTTC.

V is TRBV5-6 and J is TRBJ1-5; 8 positions agree with TRBD1. V lost 4 bases and J lost 3; bases outside the gene matches: 6. The length of the CDR3 is 15 residues. In germline, CDR1 is SGHDT, CDR2 YYEEEE. The CDR3: CASSPGTGLNQPQHF. CDR3 bases: TGTGCCAGCAGCCCCGGGACAGGCCTCAATCAGCCCCAGCATTTT.

The chain carries TRBV12-5 and TRBJ2-7, with TRBD1 identical over 9 bases. This CDR3 has 17 residues. Unmatched junction bases numbered 8, after V lost 1 base and J lost 1 base. Germline V gene lookup returns CDR1 LGHNT and CDR2 FRNRAP. The CDR3 is CASGLAPGTGNSYEQYF. The CDR3 DNA reads TGTGCTAGTGGTTTGGCGCCCGGGACAGGGAATTCCTACGAGCAGTACTTC.

This clone was recorded only once. This chain uses TRBV2 with TRBJ2-7; weak D call: TRBD1 (6 bases). Germline CDR1 SNHLY, CDR2 FYNNEI. The CDR3 extends over 15 amino acids. V was cut by 1 base and J by 5 bases, with 15 bases left in between. The CDR3 sequence: CASSEVWGRVDEQYF. CDR3 DNA: TGTGCCAGCAGTGAAGTCTGGGGGCGGGTGGACGAGCAGTACTTC.

This clone was detected once. The rearrangement uses TRBV19 and TRBJ2-1; 14 bases fit TRBD2. Germline values: CDR1 LNHDA, CDR2 SQIVND (reference sequence). The CDR3 spans 17 residues. The trim removed 3 bases at V and 9 bases at J, leaving 10 bases unmatched. CDR3 amino acids: CASSILAGTSGSSEQFF. CDR3 DNA: TGTGCCAGTAGTATCCTCGCCGGGACTAGCGGGAGTAGTGAGCAGTTCTTC.

The rearrangement uses TRBV7-8 and TRBJ2-3, with D unclear. Germline CDR1 SGHVS, CDR2 FQNEAQ. The V and J ends lost 2 bases and 2 bases respectively, with 20 bases between them. The CDR3 contains 18 residues. The CDR3 loop reads CASSLSTGTRLNTDTQYF. Written as DNA, the CDR3 is TGTGCCAGCAGCTTATCTACTGGCACACGACTCAACACAGATACGCAGTATTTT.

V and J are TRBV10-3 and TRBJ2-5, with D maybe TRBD2 (7 bases). The CDR3 extends over 13 amino acids. V was shortened by 10 bases and J by 4 bases, with 16 bases between the two germline ends. CDR1 and CDR2 from the germline V gene are ENHRY and SYGVKD. CDR3 bases: TGTGCCACCTGGGGGGGGCCAGGAGAGACCCAGTACTTC. It codes for CATWGGPGETQYF.

The V call is TRBV19, the J call TRBJ1-2, with TRBD1 identical over 8 bases. This CDR3 region has 14 residues. CDR1 LNHDA and CDR2 SQIVND come from the germline V gene (reference sequence). Trimming removed 5 bases from V and 6 bases from J; junction bases left unmatched: 8. CDR3: CASSPSGGIHGYTF. Here the CDR3 DNA reads TGTGCCAGTAGTCCATCAGGGGGCATCCATGGCTACACCTTC. The whole variable domain, filled in from reference TRBV19 and TRBJ1-2, reads DGGITQSPKYLFRKEGQNVTLSCEQNLNHDAMYWYRQDPGQGLRLIYYSQIVNDFQKGDIAEGYSVSREKKESFPLTVTSAQKNPTAFYLCASSPSGGIHGYTFGSGTRLTVV.

The chain recombines TRBV28 with TRBJ1-2; no reliable D call. Trimming left V 6 bases short and J 3 bases short, with 8 bases between. The germline V gene has CDR1 MDHEN and CDR2 SYDVKM. The CDR3 totals 12 residues. The CDR3 loop reads CASSLMDYGYTF. In DNA, the CDR3 is TGTGCCAGCAGCCTAATGGACTATGGCTACACCTTC.

V and J are TRBV6-5 and TRBJ1-1; maybe TRBD1 (5 bases). In germline, CDR1 is MNHEY, CDR2 SVGAGI. Trimming took 10 bases from V and 3 from J, leaving 15 bases between them. The CDR3 has 13 amino acids. The CDR3 coding sequence is TGTGCCACCACAAGCCTCAGGGACACTGAAGCTTTCTTT. Amino acid sequence: CATTSLRDTEAFF.